This T cell receptor beta chain was documented in a study of blood T cell repertoires in COVID-19. This study enrolled people aged about 18 to 100 from about two dozen US geographic areas. Recovered Cohort 3 donors showed two negative PCRs, clearance, or symptom resolution. J lost 5 bases, V lost 7 bases, and 6 bases had no gene match. Germline V gives CDR1 SGHRS, CDR2 YFSETQ. CDR3 length equals 14 residues. Some clones are missing from TCRdb's copy, which holds only in-frame ones; the method was immunoSEQ multiplex PCR. Of roughly 300,000 clones listed, approximately 84% are singletons. The chain uses TRBV5-1 and TRBJ2-2; 9 bases agree with TRBD1. The sequence derives from a woman younger than 35 who had recovered from COVID-19. The sequencing sample was made of PBMCs or T cells enriched from blood (not recorded which). The chain's CDR3 is CASRPGTGTGELFF. DNA for the CDR3: TGCGCCAGCCGCCCCGGGACAGGGACCGGGGAGCTGTTTTTT.